A selection of T cell receptor beta chains follows, all from one sample in a study of cytomegalovirus exposure and HLA in healthy donors. Sequenced by immunoSEQ multiplex PCR; TCRdb stores in-frame clones only, minus some. The profile shows about 160,000 clones, about 85% of them singletons. The sample taken for sequencing was PBMCs. These receptors originate from a boy aged 2 to 9 in good health and CMV-seronegative. The CDR3 runs from the conserved cysteine through the conserved F or W. A D gene is named only where the DNA matches it firmly. Clone size, where shown, is once, few, many, or a class for clones that have expanded.

V	size	J	D	CDR3	DNA
TRBV5-6	NA	TRBJ1-5	TRBD1	CASSLGQGGQPQHF	TGTGCCAGCAGTCTGGGACAGGGCGGGCAGCCCCAGCATTTT
TRBV11-2	NA	TRBJ2-3	TRBD2	CASSSRRLAELRDTQYF	TGTGCCAGCAGCTCCCGGCGACTAGCGGAGTTAAGAGATACGCAGTATTTT
TRBV18	NA	TRBJ1-4	NA	CASSPRDGAGVNEKLFF	TGTGCCAGCTCACCGAGGGACGGGGCAGGGGTAAATGAAAAACTGTTTTTT
TRBV11-3	NA	TRBJ2-2	NA	CASARENTGELFF	TGTGCCAGCGCACGGGAAAACACCGGGGAGCTGTTTTTT
TRBV2	NA	TRBJ2-7	TRBD1	CASSRQGGEQYF	TGTGCCAGCAGTAGACAGGGTGGCGAGCAGTACTTC
TRBV9	NA	TRBJ2-1	NA	CASSVGANLGEQFF	TGTGCCAGCAGCGTAGGGGCTAACCTTGGGGAGCAGTTCTTC
TRBV5-1	once	TRBJ1-3	NA	CATRGAGNTIYF	TGCGCCACTAGGGGTGCAGGAAACACCATATATTTT
TRBV12-5	NA	TRBJ2-5	TRBD2	CASGLVCGGAGETQYF	TGTGCTAGTGGTTTGGTGTGCGGGGGGGCCGGAGAGACCCAGTACTTC
TRBV4-2	NA	TRBJ2-1	NA	CASSPPPSNEQFF	TGTGCCAGCAGCCCCCCCCCTTCCAATGAGCAGTTCTTC
TRBV19	NA	TRBJ2-2	NA	CASSIGPLGSTRGTGELFF	TGTGCCAGTAGTATAGGCCCCCTTGGGTCCACCCGCGGCACCGGGGAGCTGTTTTTT
TRBV2	NA	TRBJ1-2	TRBD1	CASSLGGSDYGYTF	TGTGCCAGCAGTTTAGGGGGCTCTGACTATGGCTACACCTTC
TRBV30	NA	TRBJ1-1	NA	CAWSVRQMNTEAFF	TGTGCCTGGAGTGTACGACAGATGAACACTGAAGCTTTCTTT
TRBV27	NA	TRBJ1-5	NA	CASSLEVGQPQHF	TGTGCCAGCAGTTTAGAGGTGGGTCAGCCCCAGCATTTT
TRBV5-6	NA	TRBJ2-1	NA	CASSLRRVSSYNEQFF	TGTGCCAGCAGCTTGCGCAGGGTCTCCTCCTACAATGAGCAGTTCTTC
TRBV7-3	NA	TRBJ2-2	TRBD2	CASSLGAGGPNTGELFF	TGTGCCAGCAGCTTAGGAGCGGGAGGACCGAACACCGGGGAGCTGTTTTTT
TRBV1	NA	TRBJ2-3	NA	CTSELAVTDTQYF	TGCACCAGCGAACTAGCGGTGACAGATACGCAGTATTTT
TRBV6-5	NA	TRBJ1-1	NA	CASSYPGMNTEAFF	TGTGCCAGCAGTTACCCAGGGATGAACACTGAAGCTTTCTTT
TRBV7-3	NA	TRBJ1-1	NA	CASARGGETTEAFF	TGTGCCTCAGCCCGGGGAGGGGAGACCACTGAAGCTTTCTTT
TRBV5-1	NA	TRBJ2-2	NA	CASSIQTGNTGELFF	TGCGCCAGCAGCATCCAGACAGGGAACACCGGGGAGCTGTTTTTT
TRBV15	NA	TRBJ2-5	NA	CATTTGLETQYF	TGTGCCACCACTACAGGGCTTGAGACCCAGTACTTC
TRBV5-1	NA	TRBJ1-4	TRBD1	CASSETGDATNEKLFF	TGCGCCAGCAGCGAGACAGGGGACGCAACTAATGAAAAACTGTTTTTT
TRBV28	NA	TRBJ2-5	TRBD1	CASSLFTTGGGQETQYF	TGTGCCAGCAGTTTGTTTACAACAGGGGGCGGCCAAGAGACCCAGTACTTC
TRBV7-2	NA	TRBJ2-3	TRBD2	CASSPQRGATDTQYF	TGTGCCAGCAGCCCCCAGCGGGGGGCCACAGATACGCAGTATTTT
TRBV28	NA	TRBJ2-7	NA	CASSLRDKTYEQYF	TGTGCCAGCAGTTTACGGGACAAGACCTACGAGCAGTACTTC
TRBV5-1	NA	TRBJ2-3	TRBD2	CASSPGTSGSSDTQYF	TGCGCCAGCAGCCCTGGGACTAGCGGGAGTTCAGATACGCAGTATTTT